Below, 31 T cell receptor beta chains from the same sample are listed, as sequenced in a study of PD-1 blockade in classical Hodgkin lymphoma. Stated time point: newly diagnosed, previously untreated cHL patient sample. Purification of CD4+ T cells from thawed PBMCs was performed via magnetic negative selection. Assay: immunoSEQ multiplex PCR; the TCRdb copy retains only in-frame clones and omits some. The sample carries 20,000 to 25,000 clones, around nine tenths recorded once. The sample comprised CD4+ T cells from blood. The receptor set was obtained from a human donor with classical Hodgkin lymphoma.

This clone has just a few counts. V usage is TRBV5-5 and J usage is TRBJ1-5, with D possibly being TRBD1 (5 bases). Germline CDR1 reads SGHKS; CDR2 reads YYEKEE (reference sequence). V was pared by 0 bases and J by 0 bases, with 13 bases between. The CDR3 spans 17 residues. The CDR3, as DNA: TGTGCCAGCAGCTTGGGGCCTCCAGGGTATAGCAATCAGCCCCAGCATTTT. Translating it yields CASSLGPPGYSNQPQHF.

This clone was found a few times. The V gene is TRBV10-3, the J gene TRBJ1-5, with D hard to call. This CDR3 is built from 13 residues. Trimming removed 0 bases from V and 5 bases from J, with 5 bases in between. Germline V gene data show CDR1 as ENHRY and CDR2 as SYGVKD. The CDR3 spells CAISESRDQPQHF. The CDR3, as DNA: TGTGCCATCAGTGAGTCGAGAGATCAGCCCCAGCATTTT.

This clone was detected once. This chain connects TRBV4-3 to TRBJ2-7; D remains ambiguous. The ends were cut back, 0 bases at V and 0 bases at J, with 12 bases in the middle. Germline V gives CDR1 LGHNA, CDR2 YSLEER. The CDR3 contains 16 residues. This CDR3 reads CASSQEIDRYSYEQYF. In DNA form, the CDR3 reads TGCGCCAGCAGCCAAGAAATTGACCGGTACTCCTACGAGCAGTACTTC.

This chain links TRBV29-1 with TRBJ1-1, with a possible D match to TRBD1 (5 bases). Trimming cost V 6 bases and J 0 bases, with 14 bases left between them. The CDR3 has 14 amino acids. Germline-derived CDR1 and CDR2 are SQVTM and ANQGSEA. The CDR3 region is CSVAGTLVNTEAFF. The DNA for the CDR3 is TGCAGCGTCGCAGGGACTCTAGTGAACACTGAAGCTTTCTTT.

CDR3 sequence: CASSPRTGGATEAFF. CDR3 coding DNA: TGTGCCAGCAGCCCGCGGACAGGGGGGGCCACTGAAGCTTTCTTT. The chain combines TRBV11-1 with TRBJ1-1; 10 positions match TRBD1. Unmatched junction bases numbered 7, after V lost 5 bases and J lost 4 bases. The CDR3 runs 15 residues. Germline lookup yields CDR1 SGHAT and CDR2 FQDESV (reference sequence).

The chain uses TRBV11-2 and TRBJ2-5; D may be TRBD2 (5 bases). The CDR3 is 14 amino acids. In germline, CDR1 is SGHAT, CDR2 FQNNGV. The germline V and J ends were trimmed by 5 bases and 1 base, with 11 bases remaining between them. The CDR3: CASSKSGIQETQYF. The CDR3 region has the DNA TGTGCCAGCAGCAAATCCGGGATCCAAGAGACCCAGTACTTC.

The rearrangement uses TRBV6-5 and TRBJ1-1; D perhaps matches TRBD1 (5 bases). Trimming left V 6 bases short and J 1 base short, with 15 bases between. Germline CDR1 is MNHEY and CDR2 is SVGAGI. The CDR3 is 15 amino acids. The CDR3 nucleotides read TGTGCCAGCAGCGGAGGGACCGTCTCGAACACTGAAGCTTTCTTT. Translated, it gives CASSGGTVSNTEAFF.

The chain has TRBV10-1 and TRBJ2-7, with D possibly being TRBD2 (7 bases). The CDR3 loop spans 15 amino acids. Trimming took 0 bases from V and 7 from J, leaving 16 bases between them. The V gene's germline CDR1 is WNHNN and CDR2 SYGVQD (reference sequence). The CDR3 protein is CASSESTRGAGEQYF. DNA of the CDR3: TGCGCCAGCAGTGAGTCAACCCGGGGGGCGGGGGAGCAGTACTTC.

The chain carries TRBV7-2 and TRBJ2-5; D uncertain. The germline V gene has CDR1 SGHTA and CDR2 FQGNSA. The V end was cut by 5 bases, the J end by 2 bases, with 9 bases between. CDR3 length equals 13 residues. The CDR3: CASSRAYQETQYF. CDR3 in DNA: TGTGCCAGCAGCCGGGCCTATCAAGAGACCCAGTACTTC.

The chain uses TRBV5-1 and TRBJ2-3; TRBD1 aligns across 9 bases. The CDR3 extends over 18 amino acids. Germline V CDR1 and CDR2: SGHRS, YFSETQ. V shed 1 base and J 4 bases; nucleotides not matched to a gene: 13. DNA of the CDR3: TGCGCCAGCAGCTTGCCACCCCGGGGACAGGGTGAATCAGATACGCAGTATTTT. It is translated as CASSLPPRGQGESDTQYF.

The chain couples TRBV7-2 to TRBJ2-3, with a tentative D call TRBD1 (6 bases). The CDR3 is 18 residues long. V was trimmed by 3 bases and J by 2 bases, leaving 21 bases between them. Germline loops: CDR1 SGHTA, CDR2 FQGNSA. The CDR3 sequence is CASSFRTSSGAPTDTQYF. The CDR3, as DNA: TGTGCCAGCAGCTTCCGCACGTCTTCAGGGGCGCCCACAGATACGCAGTATTTT.

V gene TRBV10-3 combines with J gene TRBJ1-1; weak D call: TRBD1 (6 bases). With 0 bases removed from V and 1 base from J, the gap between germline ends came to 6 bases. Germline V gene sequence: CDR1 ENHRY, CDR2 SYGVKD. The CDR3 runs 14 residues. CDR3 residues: CAISESRGNTEAFF. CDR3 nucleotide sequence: TGTGCCATCAGTGAGTCCAGGGGGAACACTGAAGCTTTCTTT.

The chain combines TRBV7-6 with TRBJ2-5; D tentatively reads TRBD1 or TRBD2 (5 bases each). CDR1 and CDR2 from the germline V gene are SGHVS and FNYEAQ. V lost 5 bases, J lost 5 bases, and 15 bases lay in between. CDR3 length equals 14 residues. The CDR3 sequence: CASSLGSWGETQYF. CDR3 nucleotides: TGTGCCAGCAGCCTAGGGTCCTGGGGGGAGACCCAGTACTTC. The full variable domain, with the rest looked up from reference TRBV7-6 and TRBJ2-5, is GAGVSQSPRYKVTKRGQDVALRCDPISGHVSLYWYRQALGQGPEFLTYFNYEAQQDKSGLPNDRFSAERPEGSISTLTIQRTEQRDSAMYRCASSLGSWGETQYFGPGTRLLVL.

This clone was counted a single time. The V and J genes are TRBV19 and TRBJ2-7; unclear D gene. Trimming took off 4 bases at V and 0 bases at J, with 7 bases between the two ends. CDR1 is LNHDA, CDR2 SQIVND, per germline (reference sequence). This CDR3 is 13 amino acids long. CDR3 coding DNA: TGTGCCAGTAGTAGGGTCAACTCCTACGAGCAGTACTTC. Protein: CASSRVNSYEQYF.

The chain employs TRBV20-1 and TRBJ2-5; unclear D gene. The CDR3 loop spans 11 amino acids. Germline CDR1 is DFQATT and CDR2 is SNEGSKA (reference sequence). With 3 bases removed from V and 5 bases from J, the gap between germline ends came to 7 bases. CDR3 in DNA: TGCAGTGCTAGGGTTCGGGAGACCCAGTACTTC. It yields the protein CSARVRETQYF.

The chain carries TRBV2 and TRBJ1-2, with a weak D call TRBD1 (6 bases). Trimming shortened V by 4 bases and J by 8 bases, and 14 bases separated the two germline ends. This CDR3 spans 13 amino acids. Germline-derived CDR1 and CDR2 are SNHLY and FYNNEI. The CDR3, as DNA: TGTGCCAGCAGTGCCCAGGGGCCGCGCGGCTACACCTTC. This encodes CASSAQGPRGYTF.

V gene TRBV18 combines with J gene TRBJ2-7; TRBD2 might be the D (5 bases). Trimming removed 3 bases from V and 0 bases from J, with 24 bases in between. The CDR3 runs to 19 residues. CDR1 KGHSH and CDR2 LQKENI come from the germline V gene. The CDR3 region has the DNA TGTGCCAGCTCACCCACCCAATCGCCCGAATTAGCGAGCTCCTACGAGCAGTACTTC. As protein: CASSPTQSPELASSYEQYF.

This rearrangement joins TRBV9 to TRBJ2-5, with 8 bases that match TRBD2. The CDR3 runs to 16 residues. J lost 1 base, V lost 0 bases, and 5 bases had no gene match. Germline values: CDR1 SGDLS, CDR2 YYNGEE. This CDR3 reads CASSVASGSAQETQYF. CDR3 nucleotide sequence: TGTGCCAGCAGCGTAGCGAGCGGGAGTGCCCAAGAGACCCAGTACTTC.

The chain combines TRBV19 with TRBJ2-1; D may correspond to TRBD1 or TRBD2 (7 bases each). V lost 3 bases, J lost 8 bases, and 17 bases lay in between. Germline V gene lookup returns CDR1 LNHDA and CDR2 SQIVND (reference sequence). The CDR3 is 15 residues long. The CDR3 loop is CASSIEWEGADEQFF. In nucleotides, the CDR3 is TGTGCCAGTAGTATTGAATGGGAGGGGGCGGATGAGCAGTTCTTC.

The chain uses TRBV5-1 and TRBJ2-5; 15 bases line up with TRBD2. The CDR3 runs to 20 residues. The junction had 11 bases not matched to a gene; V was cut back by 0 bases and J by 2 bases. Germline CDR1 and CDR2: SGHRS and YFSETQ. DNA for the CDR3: TGCGCCAGCAGCTTGGGGCGGACTAGCGGGAGGGCCGGGGGACAAGAGACCCAGTACTTC. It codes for CASSLGRTSGRAGGQETQYF.

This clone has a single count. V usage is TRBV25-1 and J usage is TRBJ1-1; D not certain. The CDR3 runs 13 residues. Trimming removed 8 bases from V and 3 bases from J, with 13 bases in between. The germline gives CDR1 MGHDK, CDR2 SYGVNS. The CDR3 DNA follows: TGTGCCAGCGAGAGACTTGGGGACACTGAAGCTTTCTTT. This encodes CASERLGDTEAFF.

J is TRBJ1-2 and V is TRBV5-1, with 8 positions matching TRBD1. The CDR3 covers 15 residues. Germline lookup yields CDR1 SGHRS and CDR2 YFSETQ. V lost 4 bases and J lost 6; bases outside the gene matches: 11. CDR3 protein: CASSTGQGVTDGYTF. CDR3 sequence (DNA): TGCGCCAGCAGCACCGGACAGGGTGTTACGGATGGCTACACCTTC.

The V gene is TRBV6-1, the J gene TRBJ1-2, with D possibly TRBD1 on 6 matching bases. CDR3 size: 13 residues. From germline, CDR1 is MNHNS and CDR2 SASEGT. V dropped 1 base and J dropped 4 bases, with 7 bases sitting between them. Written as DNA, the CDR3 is TGTGCCAGCAGTGAAGGAGGGGGCTATGGCTACACCTTC. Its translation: CASSEGGGYGYTF.

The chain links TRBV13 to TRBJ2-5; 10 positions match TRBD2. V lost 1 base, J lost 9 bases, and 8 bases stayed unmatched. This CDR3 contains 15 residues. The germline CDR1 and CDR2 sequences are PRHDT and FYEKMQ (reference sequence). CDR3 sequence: CASSLVAGGIGAQYF. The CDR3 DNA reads TGTGCCAGCAGCTTAGTAGCGGGGGGCATTGGGGCCCAGTACTTC.

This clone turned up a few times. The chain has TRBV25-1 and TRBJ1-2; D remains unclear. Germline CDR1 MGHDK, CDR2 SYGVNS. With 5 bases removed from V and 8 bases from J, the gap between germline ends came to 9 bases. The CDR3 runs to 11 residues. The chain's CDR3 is CASSLSEGYTF. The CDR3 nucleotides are TGTGCCAGCAGTCTGTCCGAAGGCTACACCTTC.

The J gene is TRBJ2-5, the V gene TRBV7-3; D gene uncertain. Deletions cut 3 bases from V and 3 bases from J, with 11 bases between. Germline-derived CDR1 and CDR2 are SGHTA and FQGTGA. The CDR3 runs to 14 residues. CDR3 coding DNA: TGTGCCAGCAGCTTGTATGGGTTTGAAGAGACCCAGTACTTC. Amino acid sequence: CASSLYGFEETQYF. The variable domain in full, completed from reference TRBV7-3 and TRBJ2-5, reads GAGVSQTPSNKVTEKGKYVELRCDPISGHTALYWYRQSLGQGPEFLIYFQGTGAADDSGLPNDRFFAVRPEGSVSTLKIQRTERGDSAVYLCASSLYGFEETQYFGPGTRLLVL.

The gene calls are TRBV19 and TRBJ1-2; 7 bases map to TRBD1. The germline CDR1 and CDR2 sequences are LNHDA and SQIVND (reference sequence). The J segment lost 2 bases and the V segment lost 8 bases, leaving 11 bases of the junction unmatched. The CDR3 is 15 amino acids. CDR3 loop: CASSLGTATNYGYTF. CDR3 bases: TGTGCCAGTTCTCTAGGGACAGCCACCAACTATGGCTACACCTTC. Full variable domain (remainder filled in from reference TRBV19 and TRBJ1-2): DGGITQSPKYLFRKEGQNVTLSCEQNLNHDAMYWYRQDPGQGLRLIYYSQIVNDFQKGDIAEGYSVSREKKESFPLTVTSAQKNPTAFYLCASSLGTATNYGYTFGSGTRLTVV.

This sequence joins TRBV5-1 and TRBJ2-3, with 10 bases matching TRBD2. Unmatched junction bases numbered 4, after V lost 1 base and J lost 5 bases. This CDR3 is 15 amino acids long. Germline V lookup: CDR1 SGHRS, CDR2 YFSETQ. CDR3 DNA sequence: TGCGCCAGCAGCTTGTCTAGCGGGAGTCAAGATACGCAGTATTTT. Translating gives CASSLSSGSQDTQYF.

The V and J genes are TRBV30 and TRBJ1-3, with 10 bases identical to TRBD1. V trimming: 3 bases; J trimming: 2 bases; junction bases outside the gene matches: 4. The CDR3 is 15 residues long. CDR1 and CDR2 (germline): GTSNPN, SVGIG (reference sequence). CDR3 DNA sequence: TGTGCCTGGAGGAGGGACAGGGGTGCTGGAAACACCATATATTTT. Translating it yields CAWRRDRGAGNTIYF.

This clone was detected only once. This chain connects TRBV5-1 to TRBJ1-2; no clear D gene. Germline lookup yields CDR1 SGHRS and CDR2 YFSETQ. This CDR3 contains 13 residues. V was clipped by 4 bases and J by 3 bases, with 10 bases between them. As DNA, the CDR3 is TGCGCCAGCAGCACACAGCCAGACTATGGCTACACCTTC. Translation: CASSTQPDYGYTF.

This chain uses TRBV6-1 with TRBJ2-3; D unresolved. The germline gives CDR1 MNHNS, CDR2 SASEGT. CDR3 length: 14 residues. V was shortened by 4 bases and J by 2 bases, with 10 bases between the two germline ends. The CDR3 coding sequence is TGTGCCAGCAGTGTGACTGTGAACACAGATACGCAGTATTTT. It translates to CASSVTVNTDTQYF.